This passage covers 14 T cell receptor beta chains from one sample sequenced in a study of blood T cell repertoires in COVID-19. Clones were read by immunoSEQ multiplex PCR, and TCRdb kept only the in-frame ones, dropping some. This table has 200,000 to 250,000 clones, about three quarters appearing once. The sample taken for sequencing was peripheral blood. The source of these receptors is a woman in her seventies with acute or convalescent COVID-19.

J is TRBJ1-5 and V is TRBV18; TRBD1 matches 7 bases. The V and J ends lost 3 bases and 4 bases, in that order; junction bases with no gene match: 6. Germline loops: CDR1 KGHSH, CDR2 LQKENI. The CDR3 runs 15 residues. The CDR3 sequence: CASSPQMGQNQPQHF. CDR3 DNA: TGTGCCAGCTCACCCCAGATGGGACAGAATCAGCCCCAGCATTTT.

This chain connects TRBV6-6 to TRBJ1-5, with a possible D match to TRBD1 (6 bases). Trimming removed 6 bases at V and 0 bases at J, with 15 bases between. The CDR3 has 16 amino acids. Germline CDR1 reads MNHNY; CDR2 reads SVGAGI (reference sequence). The CDR3 DNA is TGTGCCAGCAGACCCTCGGACAGCTATAGCAATCAGCCCCAGCATTTT. Protein: CASRPSDSYSNQPQHF.

The chain uses TRBV15 and TRBJ2-2; D unclear. Germline values: CDR1 LNHNV, CDR2 YYDKDF (reference sequence). Trimming stripped 1 base from V and 5 bases from J, with 14 bases between. The CDR3 runs 16 residues. DNA of the CDR3: TGTGCCACCAGCAGAGCTGCGAACCCCCTGACCGGGGAGCTGTTTTTT. Residues: CATSRAANPLTGELFF.

This chain uses TRBV6-1 with TRBJ2-7; D remains ambiguous. From germline, CDR1 is MNHNS and CDR2 SASEGT. V lost 2 bases and J lost 6, with 5 bases in between. The CDR3 is 11 amino acids. CDR3 in DNA: TGTGCCAGCAGTGAAACAATCGAGCAGTACTTC. The encoded protein is CASSETIEQYF.

The chain links TRBV10-1 to TRBJ2-7; 9 nucleotides match TRBD1. Germline V gene sequence: CDR1 WNHNN, CDR2 SYGVQD (reference sequence). V dropped 0 bases and J dropped 6; count of bases not matched to a gene: 6. The length of the CDR3 is 15 residues. This CDR3 is CASSESQGALAEQYF. In DNA, the CDR3 is TGCGCCAGCAGTGAGTCACAGGGGGCGCTTGCCGAGCAGTACTTC.

This clone was detected a few times. V and J are TRBV7-2 and TRBJ1-2; a weak D match, TRBD1 (6 bases). The CDR3 runs 14 residues. With 3 bases removed from V and 4 bases from J, the gap between germline ends came to 12 bases. Germline CDR1 SGHTA, CDR2 FQGNSA. The CDR3 region has the DNA TGTGCCAGCAGCTTGCTGGACAGAATCTATGGCTACACCTTC. Its protein product is CASSLLDRIYGYTF.

The rearrangement uses TRBV5-1 and TRBJ2-5, with 16 nucleotides matching TRBD2. V shed 3 bases, J shed 5 bases, and the junction held 1 base outside the gene matches. The CDR3 has 15 amino acids. Germline V gene sequence: CDR1 SGHRS, CDR2 YFSETQ. The CDR3 nucleotides are TGCGCCAGCAGCTGGGGACTAGCGGGAGGGGAGACCCAGTACTTC. Its translation is CASSWGLAGGETQYF.

This sequence joins TRBV10-3 and TRBJ2-7; 8 bases are a match to TRBD2. The CDR3 is 14 residues long. V gave up 6 bases and J gave up 0 bases; unmatched junction bases: 4. Germline V gene sequence: CDR1 ENHRY, CDR2 SYGVKD. The CDR3 nucleotides read TGTGCCATCAGCCAAAGCGGGAGCTCCTACGAGCAGTACTTC. It translates to CAISQSGSSYEQYF.

This sequence joins TRBV5-6 and TRBJ2-5; 12 bases are a match to TRBD2. The CDR3 extends over 16 amino acids. Trimming cost V 4 bases and J 4 bases; bases outside gene matches: 8. From germline, CDR1 is SGHDT and CDR2 YYEEEE. The CDR3 DNA sequence: TGTGCCAGCAGCCATAGACTAGCGGGAGACCGAGAGACCCAGTACTTC. It is translated as CASSHRLAGDRETQYF.

This chain links TRBV14 with TRBJ2-1, with 14 positions matching TRBD2. Per germline, CDR1 SGHDN and CDR2 FVKESK. CDR3 length: 18 residues. V lost 1 base, J lost 6 bases, and 8 bases stayed unmatched. CDR3 sequence (DNA): TGTGCCAGCAGCCAAGCCCCCGGGACTAGCGGGAGCGGCAATGAGCAGTTCTTC. Its translation is CASSQAPGTSGSGNEQFF.

This chain links TRBV19 with TRBJ2-7, with D possibly matching TRBD2 (5 bases). Trimming stripped 6 bases from V and 1 base from J, with 10 bases between. The CDR3 consists of 13 residues. CDR1 is LNHDA, CDR2 SQIVND, per germline (reference sequence). In nucleotides, the CDR3 is TGTGCCAGTAGCCCCGAGGGTTCCTACGAGCAGTACTTC. Amino acids: CASSPEGSYEQYF.

Remarks on this clone: Distinct nucleotide sequences in the sample also encode this CDR3. The CDR3 is CASSLGDRAYEQYF. The CDR3 DNA reads TGCGCCAGCAGCTTGGGAGACAGGGCCTACGAGCAGTACTTC. V is TRBV5-1 and J is TRBJ2-7; 7 positions match TRBD1. Germline CDR1 is SGHRS and CDR2 is YFSETQ. V dropped 0 bases and J dropped 2; count of bases not matched to a gene: 2. The CDR3 runs to 14 residues.

This chain links TRBV2 with TRBJ1-5; D is undetermined. The V end lost 1 base, the J end lost 5 bases, and 12 bases lay between the germline ends. The germline gives CDR1 SNHLY, CDR2 FYNNEI. This CDR3 has 15 residues. The CDR3 nucleotides are TGTGCCAGCAGTGAAGAGGCGACGGGTGATCAGCCCCAGCATTTT. Protein product: CASSEEATGDQPQHF.

In its sample, this clone was seen once. This chain connects TRBV7-2 to TRBJ2-7; the D gene is possibly TRBD1 (5 bases). This CDR3 region has 16 residues. V was clipped by 0 bases and J by 2 bases, with 14 bases between them. Germline assignment: CDR1 SGHTA and CDR2 FQGNSA. The CDR3 protein is CASSLATGVLTYEQYF. CDR3 sequence (DNA): TGTGCCAGCAGCTTAGCCACAGGAGTCCTCACCTACGAGCAGTACTTC.